This T cell receptor (beta chain) was found in a study of shared clonotypes between healthy human individuals (dated by TCRdb to between 2020 and 2021). The study in broad terms: The cohort comprised a couple of women and three men aged 18 to 49 years. To estimate repertoire size and how much clonotype sharing occurs between individuals, the study deeply sequenced the blood TCR repertoires of about five healthy adults. Libraries were prepared and TCR repertoires were sequenced by different laboratories using diverse techniques, in order to increase sequencing depth and limit assay-specific biases. Between about 0.8 and 9 billion PBMCs per donor were obtained by leukapheresis.

From a lookup of the germline V gene (reference sequence), CDR1 and CDR2 are DFQATT and SNEGSKA. Measured from the cysteine to the phenylalanine, the CDR3 is 11 residues long. Of the read, only the CDR3 DNA is kept; its 33 bases are in frame from base 1. Trimming takes 8 bases from V and 5 bases from J, and the germline ends sit 9 bases apart. Comments on this clone: The antigen it binds to is not known. No much larger clone exists at a distance of one base, and base qualities are not known.

Donors were healthy HIV-negative adults with no recently reported acute infections or vaccinations. Every donor was a Caucasian adult living in Nashville, Tennessee, USA. For unsorted samples, 96 million or so PBMCs were counted, and genomic DNA was extracted using the QIAamp DNA Blood Mini kit. Blood was collected by leukapheresis, and PBMCs were isolated by Ficoll-Histopaque density gradient centrifugation and then cryopreserved in liquid nitrogen vapor phase. Paper-wide results and their limitations: Pairwise subsampling indicated that sequencing depth was expected to affect the degree of clonotype sharing among donors. Because the study included a small number of donors, the genetic and exposure-history diversity represented was limited. Sampling was restricted to blood, and TCR repertoires in tissues likely differ from the TCR repertoires found in blood.

TCR CDR3 regions were amplified from genomic DNA by multiplex PCR using the deep immunoSEQ assay. Extracted genomic DNA from each cell subset was distributed evenly across all wells of several immunoSEQ 96-well plates, and each plate was treated as a replicate. For unsorted PBMC, around 330 ng genomic DNA, equal to 30,000 or so T cell genomes, was loaded into each replicate PCR. Ten immunoSEQ deep assay plates were used to sequence the unsorted PBMC genomic DNA. The purified libraries were quantified using a Qubit 3.0 fluorometer, sized with a Bioanalyzer 2100, and then quantified again using the KAPA Library Quantification kit. A separate single-read 150-cycle Illumina NextSeq 550 flow cell was used to sequence each immunoSEQ 96-well plate. Under the source paper's analysis protocol: The immunoSEQ output contained only junctional sequences without quality scores, so filtering could not match that applied to full-length reads. Sequences were annotated with PyIR, a Python wrapper for IgBLAST v1.9, and V/J genes and CDR3 were assigned using IMGT germline references. Reads were filtered out if the reads had weak V/J assignments (E-value above 1e-6), no CDR3, stop codons, out-of-frame junctions, or ambiguous translated residues. V3J clonotypes were defined as sequences sharing the same inferred V gene, J gene, and CDR3 amino acid sequence. To compute the percentage overlap between repertoires, the number of shared unique clonotypes was divided by the size of the smaller repertoire. RTK rarefaction, the Chao1 estimator, and Recon v2.1 estimates of unobserved clonotypes were used to assess repertoire richness. As stored in TCRdb, this immuneACCESS dataset retains in-frame rearrangements with V and J assigned. A fraction of the clones does not appear; measured against another copy, unresolved V genes explain less than half of the discrepancy, and the remainder lacks a known reason. That table gives V, J and clone size, and the DNA gave D and trimming. This sample has about 520,000 clones in its table, and over 70% of those were observed once. 10% to 15% of the sample is taken by the ten largest.

Sequencing was carried out using PBMCs. The sequence derives from a woman aged 40 to 49 in good health. Some clones in this sample may be carry-over from other donors' samples. The chain is encoded by TRBV20-1 joined to TRBJ1-4, with TRBD1 perhaps the D gene, on 6 matching bases. The DNA sequence reads TGCAGTCCGGACAGCAATGAAAAACTGTTTTTT. Translated, it reads CSPDSNEKLFF.